The rows below give T cell receptor beta chains drawn from one sample of a study of blood T cell repertoires in COVID-19. Only in-frame clones appear in the TCRdb table, and some are missing; sequencing was by immunoSEQ multiplex PCR. Of about 48,000 clones in the sample, more than 70% are singletons; the top ten hold around a quarter. Sequenced: peripheral blood. These receptors all come from a woman aged 80 or over with acute or convalescent COVID-19. Both conserved end residues are part of each CDR3. Each record gives: J gene, clone size, V gene, D gene, CDR3 protein, CDR3 DNA. A D gene is named only where the DNA matches it firmly. The size entry is marked missing in some rows and otherwise reads once, few, many or a size class.

TRBJ2-2,.,TRBV27,TRBD2,CASRLAGNTNTGELFF,TGTGCCAGCAGACTAGCGGGGAACACGAACACCGGGGAGCTGTTTTTT
TRBJ1-6,.,TRBV19,TRBD1,CASSTRTGEGNSPLHF,TGTGCCAGTAGTACCCGGACAGGGGAAGGTAATTCACCCCTCCACTTT
TRBJ2-3,.,TRBV10-1,TRBD2,CASSEAQRGGADTQYF,TGCGCCAGCAGTGAGGCGCAGCGGGGGGGGGCAGATACGCAGTATTTT
TRBJ1-6,.,TRBV4-1,.,CASSQDLGREKDNSPLHF,TGCGCCAGCAGCCAAGATCTGGGCAGGGAAAAGGATAATTCACCCCTCCACTTT
TRBJ1-2,.,TRBV2,TRBD1,CASSEAGAGQGGYTF,TGTGCCAGCAGTGAAGCCGGGGCCGGACAGGGTGGCTACACCTTC
TRBJ2-5,.,TRBV10-3,TRBD2,CAISEWRGGQETQYF,TGTGCCATCAGTGAGTGGCGGGGGGGCCAGGAGACCCAGTACTTC
TRBJ1-5,few,TRBV3-1/TRBV3-2,.,CASSQDVQVNQPQHF,TGTGCCAGCAGCCAAGATGTACAAGTCAATCAGCCCCAGCATTTT
TRBJ2-1,.,TRBV19,.,CASTPLGGGGQFF,TGTGCCAGTACCCCCCTAGGGGGGGGTGGGCAGTTCTTC
TRBJ1-1,few,TRBV3-1/TRBV3-2,.,CASSLDTEAFF,TGTGCCAGCAGCCTCGACACTGAAGCTTTCTTT
TRBJ2-5,.,TRBV2,.,CASSVQGLGETQYF,TGTGCCAGCAGTGTGCAGGGCCTCGGAGAGACCCAGTACTTC
TRBJ1-2,.,TRBV5-6,.,CASSLVWQGGGYTF,TGTGCCAGCAGCTTGGTGTGGCAGGGAGGAGGCTACACCTTC
TRBJ2-2,medium-sized,TRBV4-1,.,CASSQTSGSTGELFF,TGCGCCAGCAGCCAAACGTCGGGGAGCACCGGGGAGCTGTTTTTT
TRBJ1-4,once,TRBV18,TRBD1,CASSPDRNEKLFF,TGTGCCAGCTCACCGGACAGGAATGAAAAACTGTTTTTT
TRBJ2-1,.,TRBV19,TRBD2,CASSSIGTSGNEQFF,TGTGCCAGTAGCTCCATCGGGACTAGCGGCAATGAGCAGTTCTTC
TRBJ1-3,.,TRBV3-1/TRBV3-2,.,CASSQLLTGSGNTIYF,TGTGCCAGCAGCCAACTCCTCACAGGGTCTGGAAACACCATATATTTT
TRBJ2-2,.,TRBV11-3,.,CASSPIASAGDHGELFF,TGTGCCAGCAGCCCGATTGCTAGCGCGGGTGACCACGGGGAGCTGTTTTTT
TRBJ2-3,.,TRBV28,.,CASSYSDTQYF,TGTGCCAGCAGCTATTCAGATACGCAGTATTTT
TRBJ1-6,.,TRBV14,.,CASSQDLNPRSPLHF,TGTGCCAGCAGCCAAGACTTGAACCCGCGGTCACCCCTCCACTTT
TRBJ2-3,.,TRBV19,TRBD2,CASSRGTSGASTDTQYF,TGTGCCAGTAGTAGAGGGACTAGCGGAGCTAGCACAGATACGCAGTATTTT
TRBJ2-4,.,TRBV19,TRBD1,CASSKSDRVHIQYF,TGTGCCAGTAGTAAATCAGACAGGGTGCACATTCAGTACTTC
TRBJ2-7,.,TRBV19,.,CASSDLYGGPPKVF,TGTGCCAGTAGTGACCTCTACGGGGGGCCACCAAAGGTCTTC
TRBJ1-4,.,TRBV29-1,.,CSVPIRRTNEKLFF,TGCAGCGTCCCGATAAGGAGGACGAATGAAAAACTGTTTTTT
TRBJ2-3,.,TRBV18,.,CASSPPTLRGDTQYF,TGTGCCAGCTCACCACCAACTCTCCGGGGAGATACGCAGTATTTT
TRBJ1-1,.,TRBV5-1,.,CASSLGYPGIDTEAFF,TGCGCCAGCAGCTTGGGATACCCAGGGATAGACACTGAAGCTTTCTTT
TRBJ1-1,few,TRBV7-9,TRBD1,CASGQGGTEAFF,TGTGCTAGCGGACAGGGAGGCACTGAAGCTTTCTTT
TRBJ1-2,.,TRBV19,.,CASLAVRNYGYTF,TGTGCCAGCCTAGCAGTCCGTAACTATGGCTACACCTTC
TRBJ1-4,.,TRBV4-1,TRBD1,CASSQVGTGVEKLFF,TGCGCCAGCAGCCAAGTCGGGACAGGGGTTGAAAAACTGTTTTTT
TRBJ1-1,.,TRBV12-3/TRBV12-4,.,CASGRGGNTEAFF,TGTGCCAGCGGGCGGGGAGGGAACACTGAAGCTTTCTTT